What follows are 32 T cell receptor beta chains derived from one specimen sequenced in a study of blood T cell repertoires in COVID-19. The data were produced by immunoSEQ multiplex PCR, yet TCRdb's version contains in-frame clones alone and is incomplete. Of about 120,000 clones listed, 65% to 90% are singletons. The sample taken for sequencing was peripheral blood. The origin of the receptors is a human donor in a cohort sampled during active COVID-19.

The table lists this clone with a count of one. The chain recombines TRBV4-1 with TRBJ2-5; TRBD1 matches at 7 bases. The trim removed 0 bases at V and 4 bases at J, leaving 8 bases unmatched. This CDR3 has 16 residues. Per germline, CDR1 MGHRA and CDR2 YSYEKL. Here the CDR3 DNA reads TGCGCCAGCAGCCAAGATGAGGGGGCTGAAGGAGAGACCCAGTACTTC. Protein product: CASSQDEGAEGETQYF.

This chain connects TRBV11-2 to TRBJ1-6; D is possibly TRBD1 (5 bases). Germline lookup yields CDR1 SGHAT and CDR2 FQNNGV. The CDR3 is made up of 15 amino acids. Trimming took 2 bases from V and 6 from J, leaving 11 bases between them. The CDR3 is CASSLKGESNSPLHF. The CDR3 region has the DNA TGTGCCAGCAGCTTAAAAGGGGAAAGTAATTCACCCCTCCACTTT.

The J gene is TRBJ2-1, the V gene TRBV6-5; 11 bases match TRBD2. The germline gives CDR1 MNHEY, CDR2 SVGAGI. V lost 6 bases to trimming and J lost 3 bases; unmatched junction nucleotides: 4. The CDR3 has 15 residues. CDR3 coding DNA: TGTGCCAGCAGGAGTAGCGGGGGGGTCTACAATGAGCAGTTCTTC. It translates to CASRSSGGVYNEQFF.

The V and J genes are TRBV3-1 (or the pseudogene TRBV3-2) and TRBJ2-3; the D is unclear. The CDR3 length is 14 residues. Trimming cost V 0 bases and J 11 bases, with 15 bases left between them. From germline, CDR1 is LGHDT and CDR2 YNNKEL (reference sequence). The CDR3 nucleotides read TGTGCCAGCAGCCAAGATAGCACCGGGTTCCGGCAGTATTTT. Protein sequence: CASSQDSTGFRQYF.

Written as DNA, the CDR3 is TGTGCCAGCAGCCCGGGACAGGCCATAGAGACCCAGTACTTC. It translates to CASSPGQAIETQYF. This sequence joins TRBV7-9 and TRBJ2-5; 8 nucleotides align to TRBD1. The CDR3 runs to 14 residues. Trimming took 5 bases from V and 4 from J; bases not matched to a gene: 6. Germline loops: CDR1 SEHNR, CDR2 FQNEAQ (reference sequence).

The V gene is TRBV4-3, the J gene TRBJ1-4; D call uncertain. Trimming removed 0 bases from V and 0 bases from J, with 5 bases in between. Germline V lookup: CDR1 LGHNA, CDR2 YSLEER. This CDR3 is 15 amino acids long. The CDR3 sequence: CASSQDRATNEKLFF. The DNA of the CDR3 is TGCGCCAGCAGCCAAGACCGGGCAACTAATGAAAAACTGTTTTTT.

This clone was counted a single time. The chain uses TRBV9 and TRBJ2-2; TRBD2 matches 11 bases. This CDR3 has 16 amino acids. The V and J ends lost 3 bases and 1 base, in that order; junction bases with no gene match: 2. Per the germline V gene, CDR1 is SGDLS and CDR2 is YYNGEE. CDR3 sequence (DNA): TGTGCCAGCAGCGCTGGGACTAGCGGGAACACCGGGGAGCTGTTTTTT. Its translation is CASSAGTSGNTGELFF.

This clone appeared a few times. The V call is TRBV11-2, the J call TRBJ2-3; 7 bases are a match to TRBD2. From germline, CDR1 is SGHAT and CDR2 FQNNGV. CDR3 size: 16 residues. V lost 0 bases to trimming and J lost 1 base; unmatched junction nucleotides: 4. The CDR3 reads CASSLELGGGTDTQYF. CDR3 coding DNA: TGTGCCAGCAGCTTAGAGCTTGGGGGGGGCACAGATACGCAGTATTTT.

The rearrangement uses TRBV7-9 and TRBJ1-2; TRBD1 matches at 9 bases. V was pared by 6 bases and J by 8 bases, with 7 bases of the junction left unmatched. In germline, CDR1 is SEHNR, CDR2 FQNEAQ (reference sequence). The CDR3 spans 13 residues. CDR3: CASSRQGEGGYTF. The CDR3 coding sequence is TGTGCCAGCAGTCGACAGGGGGAGGGCGGCTACACCTTC.

The V gene is TRBV4-1, the J gene TRBJ1-6; D is unclear. This CDR3 is built from 17 residues. Trimming took 4 bases from V and 0 from J, leaving 13 bases between them. Germline CDR1 reads MGHRA; CDR2 reads YSYEKL. The DNA for the CDR3 is TGCGCCAGCAGCCTCGGAGAAGCCTCCTCCTATAATTCACCCCTCCACTTT. Its translation is CASSLGEASSYNSPLHF.

This clone was detected a few times. The chain recombines TRBV6-5 with TRBJ1-2; a possible D gene is TRBD1 (6 bases). This CDR3 spans 16 amino acids. Trimming pared 0 bases from V and 2 bases from J, leaving 13 bases between. The germline V gene has CDR1 MNHEY and CDR2 SVGAGI. The CDR3 region has the DNA TGTGCCAGCAGTTACTCGTCGGCAGGGGCGAACTATGGCTACACCTTC. Encoded protein: CASSYSSAGANYGYTF.

This chain connects TRBV4-1 to TRBJ1-3, with a possible D match to TRBD1 (6 bases). Trimming left V 0 bases short and J 4 bases short, with 16 bases between. The CDR3 has 17 amino acids. The germline gives CDR1 MGHRA, CDR2 YSYEKL. The CDR3 DNA is TGCGCCAGCAGCCAAGAGTGGTCAGGGGTTGCGGGAAACACCATATATTTT. Its translation: CASSQEWSGVAGNTIYF.

The V and J genes are TRBV9 and TRBJ2-7; 7 bases are shared with TRBD2. V shed 2 bases, J shed 6 bases, and the junction held 11 bases outside the gene matches. In germline, CDR1 is SGDLS, CDR2 YYNGEE. The CDR3 is 15 residues long. CDR3 region: CASSVSGTISAEQYF. The CDR3, as DNA: TGTGCCAGCAGCGTTTCCGGGACTATAAGTGCCGAGCAGTACTTC.

This chain connects TRBV5-1 to TRBJ1-3; weak D call: TRBD1 (6 bases). V dropped 4 bases and J dropped 0 bases, with 14 bases sitting between them. Germline V gene lookup returns CDR1 SGHRS and CDR2 YFSETQ. CDR3 length: 16 residues. The CDR3 coding sequence is TGCGCCAGCAGCCTACAGGGATTAGGCTCTGGAAACACCATATATTTT. Translation gives CASSLQGLGSGNTIYF.

This chain links TRBV7-9 with TRBJ2-1; the D gene is possibly TRBD1 (5 bases). Trimming shortened V by 0 bases and J by 10 bases, and 13 bases separated the two germline ends. CDR3 length: 14 amino acids. Germline CDR1 SEHNR, CDR2 FQNEAQ (reference sequence). CDR3: CASSLAGHSSEQFF. The CDR3 DNA is TGTGCCAGCAGCTTAGCGGGGCATAGCAGCGAGCAGTTCTTC.

This chain joins TRBV5-1 and TRBJ2-5; 10 bases map to TRBD1. The CDR3 is made up of 14 amino acids. The ends lost 4 bases at V and 5 bases at J; junction bases unmatched: 5. The germline gives CDR1 SGHRS, CDR2 YFSETQ. CDR3 sequence reads: CASSTPGQGETQYF. CDR3 coding DNA: TGCGCCAGCAGCACCCCGGGACAGGGGGAGACCCAGTACTTC.

The chain has TRBV6-2 or TRBV6-3 and TRBJ2-7; 7 nucleotides line up with TRBD2. Germline V gene sequence: CDR1 MNHEY, CDR2 SVGEGT. This CDR3 has 15 residues. Losses at the gene ends were 5 bases for V and 4 bases for J; bases not matched to a gene: 11. CDR3 protein: CASSPQVTGGYEQYF. The CDR3, as DNA: TGTGCCAGCAGTCCCCAGGTTACGGGGGGTTACGAGCAGTACTTC.

The chain uses TRBV5-8 and TRBJ1-4; perhaps TRBD1 as D (5 bases). The germline V and J ends were trimmed by 2 bases and 8 bases, with 16 bases remaining between them. CDR3 length: 15 amino acids. Germline CDR1 is SGHTS and CDR2 is YDEGEE. The CDR3 region is CASSFGRRVDEKLFF. As DNA, the CDR3 is TGTGCCAGCAGCTTCGGGCGCAGGGTAGACGAAAAACTGTTTTTT.

CDR3: CASSVQTSGTDTQYF. CDR3 bases: TGTGCCAGCAGCGTCCAGACTAGCGGCACAGATACGCAGTATTTT. This chain links TRBV9 with TRBJ2-3; 8 bases match TRBD2. Germline V CDR1 and CDR2: SGDLS, YYNGEE. Trimming took 2 bases from V and 1 from J; bases not matched to a gene: 3. The CDR3 is made up of 15 amino acids.

V usage is TRBV6-5 and J usage is TRBJ2-1; 9 bases fit TRBD2. The germline V gene encodes CDR1 MNHEY and CDR2 SVGAGI. The ends lost 2 bases at V and 8 bases at J; junction bases unmatched: 7. The CDR3 sequence is 15 residues long. CDR3 nucleotide sequence: TGTGCCAGCAGTTACCGGCGGGGGGGCTCTCATGAGCAGTTCTTC. This gives the protein CASSYRRGGSHEQFF.

The chain combines TRBV15 with TRBJ2-7; 9 bases are shared with TRBD1. V was pared by 2 bases and J by 5 bases, with 10 bases of the junction left unmatched. There are 16 residues in the CDR3. CDR1 is LNHNV and CDR2 is YYDKDF in the germline V gene (reference sequence). As DNA, the CDR3 is TGTGCCACCAGCAGACCTCTCGGACAGGGGCGCCACGAGCAGTACTTC. Residues: CATSRPLGQGRHEQYF.

This chain connects TRBV28 to TRBJ2-5; 8 bases agree with TRBD2. The CDR3 totals 14 residues. Losses at the gene ends were 4 bases for V and 5 bases for J; bases not matched to a gene: 6. Germline V gene data show CDR1 as MDHEN and CDR2 as SYDVKM. The CDR3 DNA reads TGTGCCAGCAGTTCGGGGGGGGCCCGCGAGACCCAGTACTTC. This sequence encodes CASSSGGARETQYF.

The V and J genes are TRBV19 and TRBJ2-1; weak D call: TRBD1 (9 bases). Looked up from germline, CDR1 is LNHDA and CDR2 is SQIVND (reference sequence). The CDR3 has 17 amino acids. V dropped 1 base and J dropped 7 bases, with 20 bases sitting between them. CDR3 DNA sequence: TGTGCCAGTAGTATAGTTAGCGGGACAGGGAGACCGAATGAGCAGTTCTTC. Protein product: CASSIVSGTGRPNEQFF.

This chain joins TRBV19 and TRBJ1-1, with D perhaps TRBD1 (5 bases). The CDR3 is 13 residues long. Trimming stripped 5 bases from V and 5 bases from J, with 12 bases between. Germline V lookup: CDR1 LNHDA, CDR2 SQIVND (reference sequence). The CDR3 loop reads CASSGAGMTEAFF. In DNA, the CDR3 is TGTGCCAGTAGTGGGGCCGGCATGACTGAAGCTTTCTTT.

This clone was picked up one time. V and J are TRBV24-1 and TRBJ2-3; possible D gene TRBD2, 6 bases. Trimming pared 3 bases from V and 4 bases from J, leaving 13 bases between. Germline loops: CDR1 KGHDR, CDR2 SFDVKD. The CDR3 loop spans 15 amino acids. The CDR3 here is CATSDTGTSSDTQYF. The CDR3 bases are TGTGCCACCAGTGATACCGGGACTTCCTCAGATACGCAGTATTTT.

This chain joins TRBV6-5 and TRBJ2-5; D perhaps matches TRBD2 (6 bases). Germline V gene sequence: CDR1 MNHEY, CDR2 SVGAGI. V was shortened by 6 bases and J by 4 bases, with 18 bases between the two germline ends. The CDR3 is made up of 15 amino acids. This chain's CDR3 is CASSPGAPSGETQYF. CDR3 sequence (DNA): TGTGCCAGCAGCCCGGGAGCCCCATCTGGAGAGACCCAGTACTTC.

CDR3 residues: CASSLGKGVATEAFF. CDR3 coding DNA: TGTGCCAGCAGCTTAGGTAAAGGGGTGGCCACTGAAGCTTTCTTT. The chain uses TRBV11-2 and TRBJ1-1, with a tentative D call TRBD1 (5 bases). This CDR3 comprises 15 residues. V lost 1 base and J 4 bases, leaving 13 bases between the germline ends. The V gene's germline CDR1 is SGHAT and CDR2 FQNNGV.

V and J are TRBV29-1 and TRBJ1-3, with 11 bases matching TRBD1. V dropped 6 bases and J dropped 3; count of bases not matched to a gene: 7. CDR1 and CDR2 from the germline V gene are SQVTM and ANQGSEA. The CDR3 is made up of 15 amino acids. The CDR3 reads CSVAGTGGFGNTIYF. CDR3 in DNA: TGCAGCGTCGCCGGGACAGGGGGATTTGGAAACACCATATATTTT.

The chain combines TRBV6-1 with TRBJ1-3; TRBD1 agrees at 7 bases. The V gene's germline CDR1 is MNHNS and CDR2 SASEGT. The junction had 6 bases not matched to a gene; V was cut back by 4 bases and J by 0 bases. The CDR3 spans 16 residues. CDR3 sequence (DNA): TGTGCCAGCAGTGGCCTACAGGGGATCTCTGGAAACACCATATATTTT. As protein: CASSGLQGISGNTIYF.

The gene calls are TRBV2 and TRBJ2-4; 8 bases fit TRBD2. The V gene's germline CDR1 is SNHLY and CDR2 FYNNEI. The trim removed 0 bases at V and 8 bases at J, leaving 9 bases unmatched. The CDR3 sequence is 16 residues long. The CDR3 DNA sequence: TGTGCCAGCAGTGAAGCTTCGGGGGGGACACGGCACATTCAGTACTTC. This encodes CASSEASGGTRHIQYF.

The chain employs TRBV5-6 and TRBJ1-6; D perhaps matches TRBD1 (5 bases). Germline V gene data show CDR1 as SGHDT and CDR2 as YYEEEE. V was trimmed by 0 bases and J by 6 bases, leaving 10 bases between them. There are 15 residues in the CDR3. The CDR3 spells CASSLVQGLNSPLHF. In nucleotides, the CDR3 is TGTGCCAGCAGCTTGGTTCAGGGTCTTAATTCACCCCTCCACTTT.

This clone was found once. The genes are TRBV5-4 and TRBJ2-3; 12 nucleotides match TRBD2. This CDR3 has 16 amino acids. Germline values: CDR1 SGHNT, CDR2 YYREEE (reference sequence). J was trimmed by 3 bases and V by 3 bases; bases with no gene match: 5. The CDR3 DNA follows: TGTGCCAGCAGCTCTAGCGGGGGGGCGGGGACAGATACGCAGTATTTT. It is translated as CASSSSGGAGTDTQYF.